The T cell receptor (beta chain) under discussion was sequenced for a study of kidney transplant recipient with SARS-CoV-2 infection (dated by TCRdb to the early 2020s). CDR1 and CDR2, per the germline V gene, are SGHAT and FQNNGV. Trimming takes 5 bases from V and 4 bases from J, and the germline ends sit 23 bases apart. Including cysteine and phenylalanine, the CDR3 has 17 amino acids. Only the CDR3 DNA stays, 51 bases, in frame from base 1. On this clonotype itself: Its antigen is unknown. Given a much more abundant clone one base away, this may be a read error.

Sequencing relied on an Illumina MiSeq. The peripheral T cell repertoire was profiled for human TCRbeta genes. The paper's processing steps were these. Beta-binomial modelling was used to test for differences in clonotype abundance while accounting for variability over time. Clonotypes that had expanded were screened against the ImmuneCODE reference database of SARS-CoV-2-associated TCRs and mapped onto regions of the viral genome. Additional repertoire analyses examined TRBV gene usage, CDR3 length, CDR3 amino acid overlap between time points, distributions of clonotype abundance, and Jaccard similarity. Using fastp trimming at Q25 and MiXCR clonotype assembly, TCRdb reanalyzed the public sequencing data and kept in-frame beta chains. A single entry per CDR3 protein holds the most common genes and DNA from its merged rows. The V and J calls come from TCRdb's annotation, not from the publication. Within this sample are roughly 250,000 distinct CDR3 sequences, with around 30% of them counted one time only. In total, the top ten clones hold roughly 7.3% of the sample.

Explained via the paper, the time point label denotes: pre-pandemic baseline sample and day 111 after first positive SARS-CoV-2 test. The receptor was isolated from a young adult male patient who had COVID-19 and was a kidney transplant recipient. In patients who had a transplant, some T cells may come from the graft donor. The sequence is built from TRBV11-2 and TRBJ1-2; matching of 5 bases hints at TRBD1 as the D gene. The specimen comprised a blood sample, sampled at baseline and on roughly day 110 from a kidney transplant recipient. The DNA sequence is TGTGCCAGCAGCGGGTTGATAACAGGCAGAAAGACCTATGGCTACACCTTC. Its protein product is CASSGLITGRKTYGYTF.